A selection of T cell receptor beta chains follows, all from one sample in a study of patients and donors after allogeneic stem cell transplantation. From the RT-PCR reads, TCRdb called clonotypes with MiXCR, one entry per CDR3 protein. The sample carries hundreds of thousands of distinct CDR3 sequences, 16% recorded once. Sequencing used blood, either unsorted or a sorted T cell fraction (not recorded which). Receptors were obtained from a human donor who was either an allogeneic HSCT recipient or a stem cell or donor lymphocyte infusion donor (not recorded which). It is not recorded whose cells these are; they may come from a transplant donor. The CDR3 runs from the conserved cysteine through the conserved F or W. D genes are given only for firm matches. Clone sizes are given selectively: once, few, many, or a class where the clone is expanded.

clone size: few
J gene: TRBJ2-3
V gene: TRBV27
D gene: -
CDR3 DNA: TGTGCCAGCAGTTTGGGGGCCCCAAAGCGGAGCACAGATACGCAGTATTTT
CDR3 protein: CASSLGAPKRSTDTQYF

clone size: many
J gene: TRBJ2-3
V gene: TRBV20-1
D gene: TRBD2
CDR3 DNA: TGCAGTGCTTACAGCGGGGGGTACACAGATACGCAGTATTTT
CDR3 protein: CSAYSGGYTDTQYF

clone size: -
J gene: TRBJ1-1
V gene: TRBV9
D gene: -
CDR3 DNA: TGTGCCAGCAGCGTAATAGCAGGGGTGGGTGAAGCTTTCTTT
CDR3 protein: CASSVIAGVGEAFF

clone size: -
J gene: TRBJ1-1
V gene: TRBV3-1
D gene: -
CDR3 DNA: TGTGCCAGCTCCCCAGGCTGGATGACTGAAGCTTTCTTT
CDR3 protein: CASSPGWMTEAFF

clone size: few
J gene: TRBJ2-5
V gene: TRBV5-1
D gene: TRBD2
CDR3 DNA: TGCGCCAGCACCGCTAGCGGGGGGGCCGAGGAGACCCAGTACTTC
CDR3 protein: CASTASGGAEETQYF

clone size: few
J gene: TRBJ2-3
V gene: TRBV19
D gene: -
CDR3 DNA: TGTGCCAGTAGTATGACAGCAACAGATACGCAGTATTTT
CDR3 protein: CASSMTATDTQYF

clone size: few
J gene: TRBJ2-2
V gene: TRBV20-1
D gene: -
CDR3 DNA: TGCAGTGCTAGGGTAGTAGCCCCCGGGGAGCTGTTTTTT
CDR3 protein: CSARVVAPGELFF

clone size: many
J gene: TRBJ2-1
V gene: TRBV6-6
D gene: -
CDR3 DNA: TGTGCCAGCAGGGAACAGGGATATGAGCAGTTCTTC
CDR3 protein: CASREQGYEQFF

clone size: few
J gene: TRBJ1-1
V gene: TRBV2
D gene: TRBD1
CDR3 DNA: TGTGCCAGCAGACTAGGACAGGGGAGCCTTGAAGCTTTCTTT
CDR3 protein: CASRLGQGSLEAFF

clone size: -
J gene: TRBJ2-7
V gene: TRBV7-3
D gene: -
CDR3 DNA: TGTGCCAGCAGCTTAAGGCCAGGGGCTAACTACGAGCAGTACTTC
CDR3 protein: CASSLRPGANYEQYF

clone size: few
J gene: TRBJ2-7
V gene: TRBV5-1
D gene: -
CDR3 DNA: TGCGCCAGCAGCTTGAGTCGCAGCCTCTACGAGCAGTACTTC
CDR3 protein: CASSLSRSLYEQYF

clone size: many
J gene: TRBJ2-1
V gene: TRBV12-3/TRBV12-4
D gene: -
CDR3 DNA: TGTGCCAGCAGTTTAGCTATAGTAGGCGGGATAGTTTTGGGTGAGCAGTTCTTC
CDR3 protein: CASSLAIVGGIVLGEQFF

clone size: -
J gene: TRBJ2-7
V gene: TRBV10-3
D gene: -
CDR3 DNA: TGTGCCATCAGTCGGGAAAGCTACGAGCAGTACTTC
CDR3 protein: CAISRESYEQYF

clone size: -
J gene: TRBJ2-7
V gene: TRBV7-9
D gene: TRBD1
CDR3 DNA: TGTGCCAGCAACCGCCCAGGACAGGGGATTTACGAGCAGTACTTC
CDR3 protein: CASNRPGQGIYEQYF

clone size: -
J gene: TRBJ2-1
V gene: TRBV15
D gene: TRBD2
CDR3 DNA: TGTGCCACCAGCAGAGAGACTAGCTCAGATGAGCAGTTCTTC
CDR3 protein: CATSRETSSDEQFF

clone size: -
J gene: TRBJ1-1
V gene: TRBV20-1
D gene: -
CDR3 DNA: TGCAGTGCCAGCAGACAAGCCACTGAAGCTTTCTTT
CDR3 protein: CSASRQATEAFF

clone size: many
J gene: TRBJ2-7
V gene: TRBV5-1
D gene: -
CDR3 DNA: TGCGCCAGCAGCTTGGGGATACAGGGATCCATCGAGCAGTACTTC
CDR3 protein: CASSLGIQGSIEQYF

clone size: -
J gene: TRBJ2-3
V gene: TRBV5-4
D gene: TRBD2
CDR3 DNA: TGTGCCAGCAGCTCGCCGGGACTAGCGGGAGGGCCGGGCACAGATACGCAGTATTTT
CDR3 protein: CASSSPGLAGGPGTDTQYF

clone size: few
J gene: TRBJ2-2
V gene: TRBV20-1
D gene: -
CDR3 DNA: TGCAGTGCTAGAGATGGGGGGAGAGGGAACACCGGGGAGCTGTTTTTT
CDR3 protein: CSARDGGRGNTGELFF

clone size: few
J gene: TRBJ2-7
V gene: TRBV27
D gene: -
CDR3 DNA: TGTGCCAGCAGTACTTACCCTGGACTCTCCTACGAGCAGTACTTC
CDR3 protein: CASSTYPGLSYEQYF

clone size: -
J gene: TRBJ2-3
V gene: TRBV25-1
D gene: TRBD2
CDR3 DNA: TGTGCCAGCAGTGAAGAGGGACTAGCGCGCACAGATACGCAGTATTTT
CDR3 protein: CASSEEGLARTDTQYF

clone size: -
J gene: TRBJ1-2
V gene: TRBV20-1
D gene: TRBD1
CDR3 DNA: TGCAGTGCTAGGGGTGGACAGGGGGCATGGTATGGCTACACCTTC
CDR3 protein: CSARGGQGAWYGYTF

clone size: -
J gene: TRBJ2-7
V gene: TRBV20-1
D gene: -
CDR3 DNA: TGCAGTGCTAGCGCCCCAGGCTACGAGCAGTACTTC
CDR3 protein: CSASAPGYEQYF

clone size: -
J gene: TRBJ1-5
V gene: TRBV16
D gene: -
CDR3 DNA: TGTGCCAGCAGCCAATCCGGCAGGGTGGTCCAGCCCCAGCATTTT
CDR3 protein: CASSQSGRVVQPQHF

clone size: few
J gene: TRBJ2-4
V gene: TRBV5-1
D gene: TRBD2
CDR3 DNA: TGCGCCAGCAGCTTGGCTGGACTAGCGGGAGGTAAAGCCAAAAACATTCAGTACTTC
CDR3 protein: CASSLAGLAGGKAKNIQYF

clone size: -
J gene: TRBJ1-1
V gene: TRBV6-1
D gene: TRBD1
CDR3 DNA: TGTGCCAGCAGTGGCGACAGGGACAGTTGGAGGAGAACTGAAGCTTTCTTT
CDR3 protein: CASSGDRDSWRRTEAFF

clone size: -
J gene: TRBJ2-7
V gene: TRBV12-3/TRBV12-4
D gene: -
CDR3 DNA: TGTGCCAGCAGTCCCCGTCTTCGGACGAATCCCTACGAGCAGTACTTC
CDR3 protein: CASSPRLRTNPYEQYF

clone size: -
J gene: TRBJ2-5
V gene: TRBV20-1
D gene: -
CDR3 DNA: TGCAGTGCTAGAAGGGCTTGGGAGACCCAGTACTTC
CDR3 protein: CSARRAWETQYF

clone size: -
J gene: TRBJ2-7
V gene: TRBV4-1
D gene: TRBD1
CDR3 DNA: TGCGCCAGCAGCCAAGAGGGCAGGGGGCAAGACGAGCAGTACTTC
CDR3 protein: CASSQEGRGQDEQYF

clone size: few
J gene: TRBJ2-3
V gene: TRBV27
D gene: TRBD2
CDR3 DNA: TGTGCCAGCAGAGGACTAGCGGGGGGGCCAACAGATACGCAGTATTTT
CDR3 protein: CASRGLAGGPTDTQYF

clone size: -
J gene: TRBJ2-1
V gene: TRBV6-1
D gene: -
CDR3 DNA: TGTGCCAGCAGTGAAGGTAGGGGTCATGAGCAGTTCTTC
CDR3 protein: CASSEGRGHEQFF

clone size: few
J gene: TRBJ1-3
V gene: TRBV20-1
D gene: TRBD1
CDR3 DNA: TGCAGTGCTAGAGAGGGGACAGGGGGAGGAAACACCATATATTTT
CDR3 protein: CSAREGTGGGNTIYF

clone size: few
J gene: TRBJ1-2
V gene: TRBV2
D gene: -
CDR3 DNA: TGTGCCAGCACTGTACAGAGATGCTATGGCTACACCTTC
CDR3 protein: CASTVQRCYGYTF